The 11 T cell receptor beta chains below all came from one sample that was sequenced in a study of T-cell reconstitution after alpha-beta-depleted transplantation in children. It was with unique molecular identifiers that the TCRbeta library was prepared. TCRdb passed the PCR reads through MiXCR, listing each CDR3 protein once. The data hold around 490,000 distinct CDR3 sequences, with around 10% observed a single time. Sequenced material: PBMCs, mostly from graft donor cells, taken 180 days after TCRalphabeta/CD19-depleted stem cell transplant. These receptors came from a female patient between 2 and 15 years old who had a stem cell transplant for aplastic anemia, so the T cells may come from the graft donor.

The chain couples TRBV20-1 to TRBJ2-5; 9 bases map to TRBD2. With V trimmed by 6 bases and J by 1 base, 24 bases remained unmatched. CDR3 length: 20 residues. CDR1 and CDR2 from the germline V gene are DFQATT and SNEGSKA (reference sequence). The CDR3 DNA reads as TGCAGTGCAGGATCGATAAGAAGAACCTATAGCGGGAGTGGCCAAGAGACCCAGTACTTC. Its protein is CSAGSIRRTYSGSGQETQYF.

This clonotype was found a few times. The rearrangement uses TRBV7-2 and TRBJ2-1; D may be TRBD1 (5 bases). With 1 base removed from V and 7 bases from J, the gap between germline ends came to 8 bases. There are 13 residues in the CDR3. Germline CDR1 is SGHTA and CDR2 is FQGNSA. CDR3 sequence: CASSLGKGNEQFF. As DNA, the CDR3 is TGTGCCAGCAGCTTAGGGAAGGGGAATGAGCAGTTCTTC. Combining the CDR3 with reference TRBV7-2 and TRBJ2-1 gives the whole variable domain GAGVSQSPSNKVTEKGKDVELRCDPISGHTALYWYRQSLGQGLEFLIYFQGNSAPDKSGLPSDRFSAERTGGSVSTLTIQRTQQEDSAVYLCASSLGKGNEQFFGPGTRLTVL.

V is TRBV4-3 and J is TRBJ1-4; TRBD1 matches at 8 bases. V gave up 4 bases and J gave up 8 bases; unmatched junction bases: 12. The CDR3 runs to 16 residues. Germline V CDR1 and CDR2: LGHNA, YSLEER. The CDR3 bases are TGCGCCAGCAGCCCTAGATTTTGGACAGGGCCGGAAAAACTGTTTTTT. Encoded protein: CASSPRFWTGPEKLFF.

This clonotype turned up a few times. The chain recombines TRBV7-3 with TRBJ2-2; 10 bases agree with TRBD2. Germline V gene sequence: CDR1 SGHTA, CDR2 FQGTGA. The J segment lost 6 bases and the V segment lost 5 bases, leaving 6 bases of the junction unmatched. The CDR3 loop spans 15 amino acids. The CDR3 DNA sequence: TGTGCCAGCAGCCCAACTAGCGGGAAGGCCGGGGAGCTGTTTTTT. This translates into CASSPTSGKAGELFF. Filled out from reference TRBV7-3 and TRBJ2-2, the complete variable domain reads GAGVSQTPSNKVTEKGKYVELRCDPISGHTALYWYRQSLGQGPEFLIYFQGTGAADDSGLPNDRFFAVRPEGSVSTLKIQRTERGDSAVYLCASSPTSGKAGELFFGEGSRLTVL.

There are many counts of this clonotype. V is TRBV6-5 and J is TRBJ2-1, with 9 bases aligning to TRBD1. The CDR3 contains 13 residues. The J segment lost 16 bases and the V segment lost 5 bases, leaving 12 bases of the junction unmatched. The germline V gene encodes CDR1 MNHEY and CDR2 SVGAGI. The DNA of the CDR3 is TGTGCCAGCAGTACACGACCCGGGACAGGGCTTTTCTTC. Translating it yields CASSTRPGTGLFF.

The chain carries TRBV28 and TRBJ1-5, with D maybe TRBD1 (6 bases). V lost 6 bases to trimming and J lost 3 bases, with 12 bases between them. CDR1 is MDHEN and CDR2 is SYDVKM in the germline V gene. The CDR3 runs 14 residues. As DNA, the CDR3 is TGTGCCAGCAGCCCGGGACAATTCAATCAGCCCCAGCATTTT. Translated, it gives CASSPGQFNQPQHF. The whole variable domain, filled in from reference TRBV28 and TRBJ1-5, reads DVKVTQSSRYLVKRTGEKVFLECVQDMDHENMFWYRQDPGLGLRLIYFSYDVKMKEKGDIPEGYSVSREKKERFSLILESASTNQTSMYLCASSPGQFNQPQHFGDGTRLSIL.

The rearrangement joins TRBV18 to TRBJ2-5, with D possibly TRBD1 on 7 matching bases. V lost 1 base and J 5 bases, leaving 11 bases between the germline ends. This CDR3 contains 14 residues. The germline gives CDR1 KGHSH, CDR2 LQKENI. The DNA of the CDR3 is TGTGCCAGCTCACCACTGGAGGGGGCGGAGACCCAGTACTTC. Translated: CASSPLEGAETQYF. Combining the CDR3 with reference TRBV18 and TRBJ2-5 gives the whole variable domain NAGVMQNPRHLVRRRGQEARLRCSPMKGHSHVYWYRQLPEEGLKFMVYLQKENIIDESGMPKERFSAEFPKEGPSILRIQQVVRGDSAAYFCASSPLEGAETQYFGPGTRLLVL.

The J gene is TRBJ2-3, the V gene TRBV11-2, with a weak D call TRBD2 (6 bases). The CDR3 has 15 amino acids. The V and J ends lost 3 bases and 5 bases respectively, with 15 bases between them. Germline CDR1 is SGHAT and CDR2 is FQNNGV. The CDR3 nucleotides are TGTGCCAGCAGCTTTTCTAGCGATGGGGGAGATACGCAGTATTTT. Protein: CASSFSSDGGDTQYF.

The CDR3 spells CSARITSGGHPDTQYF. The CDR3 DNA reads TGCAGTGCTAGAATTACTAGCGGGGGGCACCCAGATACGCAGTATTTT. This sequence joins TRBV20-1 and TRBJ2-3, with 12 positions matching TRBD2. Germline loops: CDR1 DFQATT, CDR2 SNEGSKA (reference sequence). With 2 bases clipped from V and 4 bases from J, the junction kept 7 bases outside the gene matches. The CDR3 has 16 residues.

This clonotype was counted a few times. The rearrangement links TRBV10-3 to TRBJ2-5; 7 nucleotides match TRBD1. From germline, CDR1 is ENHRY and CDR2 SYGVKD. V dropped 11 bases and J dropped 2; count of bases not matched to a gene: 11. The CDR3 covers 14 residues. CDR3 sequence (DNA): TGTGCCGCATCCTCGTCGGGACAGCAAGAGACCCAGTACTTC. Translation: CAASSSGQQETQYF.

V gene TRBV15 combines with J gene TRBJ1-5; 8 bases align to TRBD1. CDR1 and CDR2 from the germline V gene are LNHNV and YYDKDF (reference sequence). CDR3 length: 18 residues. The V segment lost 2 bases and the J segment 6 bases; nucleotides outside the gene matches: 15. CDR3 loop: CATSRRSRGRQGTQPQHF. The CDR3 bases are TGTGCCACCAGCAGAAGGTCGAGGGGACGACAGGGGACTCAGCCCCAGCATTTT.